The present T cell receptor beta chain was sequenced within a study of metastatic and nonmetastatic thyroid tumors (dated by TCRdb to between 2020 and 2021). General notes on the study: The researchers compared repertoires between peripheral blood samples and tumor or nodule tissue samples from patients with malignant or benign thyroid disease.

Findings and caveats that apply to the study as a whole: In both blood and tumor samples, TCR beta diversity was reported to be significantly higher in malignant tumors than in benign nodules.

No patient had received any treatment before thyroid surgery. Patient clinical samples collected from the early 2010s to the late 2010s were retrospectively analysed using T-cell receptor beta sequencing. Including the terminal cysteine and phenylalanine, the CDR3 comprises 19 residues. CDR3 DNA only is kept here, 57 bases in frame from base 1. CDR1 and CDR2 were assigned from the germline V gene as MGHRA and YSYEKL. Ends trimmed: V by 2 bases, J by 0 bases; bases unmatched to a gene: 10. This clone was picked up many times. Its antigen is unknown. No base-level quality is on record; no much larger clone is a single base apart. The library was generated by PCR. The sample was run on an Illumina HiSeq 4000. High-throughput sequencing was used to profile the TCR beta-chain CDR3 region of every patient. In the original analysis: CDR3 differences across clinicopathological groups were used to build a classifier for discriminating distant-metastatic papillary thyroid cancer patients. The Shannon index was used to assess repertoire diversity, and the Morisita-Horn index was used to assess tumor-blood repertoire similarity. The public reads were run again by TCRdb, first through fastp at Q25 and then through MiXCR, and only productive beta chains were kept. Clone size and V and J calls follow TCRdb, not the original study. The sample includes about 24,000 clones, with roughly 24% observed a single time. The top ten constitute around 17% of the sample.

The rearrangement combines TRBV4-1 with TRBJ2-1; 10 bases in between match TRBD2. The TCR was taken from a male donor with papillary thyroid cancer or a benign thyroid nodule (not recorded which). Some clones in this sample may be carry-over from other donors' samples. The sequencing sample was made of blood. The nucleotide sequence reads as follows: TGCGCCAGCAGCCAAAGGACTAGCGGCCGCTCCTACTCCTACAATGAGCAGTTCTTC. This sequence encodes CASSQRTSGRSYSYNEQFF.